The source of this TCR beta chain is a study of shared clonotypes between healthy human individuals. Looking at the study overall: CD8 memory received one plate per donor, CD8 naive two, CD4 memory three and CD4 naive three. Points from the study as a whole: Genetic and exposure-history diversity was limited by the small donor number.

The CDR3 is 15 residues long. From germline, CDR1 is SGHRS and CDR2 YFSETQ. Losses at the gene ends were 0 bases for V and 5 bases for J; bases not matched to a gene: 4. Deep level was the assay's run setting. The input for sorted-subset replicate PCRs was about 210 ng DNA, 30,000 or so T cell genomes. Method: immunoSEQ multiplex PCR; TCRdb's copy keeps in-frame clones and lacks some. The sample holds a few million clones; more than 85% are singletons and the top ten take 0.3% to 0.4%. Of note for this clone: Its specificity is not known.

This receptor was identified in a man in his late teens or twenties in good health. Some clones in this sample may be carry-over from other donors' samples. The chain links TRBV5-1 to TRBJ2-5; 10 bases are a match to TRBD2. The source material was naive CD4+ T cells from PBMCs. The subset denotes: CD45RA+ positively selected. CDR3 nucleotides: TGCGCCAGCAGCTTGGCGCTAGCGGGAGCTGAGACCCAGTACTTC. It yields the protein CASSLALAGAETQYF. The variable domain in full, with the rest retrieved from reference TRBV5-1 and TRBJ2-5, is KAGVTQTPRYLIKTRGQQVTLSCSPISGHRSVSWYQQTPGQGLQFLFEYFSETQRNKGNFPGRFSGRQFSNSRSEMNVSTLELGDSALYLCASSLALAGAETQYFGPGTRLLVL.